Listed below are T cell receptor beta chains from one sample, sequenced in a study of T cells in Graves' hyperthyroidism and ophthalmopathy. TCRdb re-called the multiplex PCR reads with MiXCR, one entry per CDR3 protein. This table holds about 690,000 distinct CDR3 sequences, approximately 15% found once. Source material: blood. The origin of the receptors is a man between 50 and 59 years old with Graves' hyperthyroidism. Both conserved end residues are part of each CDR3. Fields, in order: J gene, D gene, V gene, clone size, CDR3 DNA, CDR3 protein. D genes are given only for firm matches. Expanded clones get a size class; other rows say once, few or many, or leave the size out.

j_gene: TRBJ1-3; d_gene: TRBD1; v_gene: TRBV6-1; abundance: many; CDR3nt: TGTGCCAGCACCGGACCCCAGACAGGGACTGGAAACACCATATATTTT; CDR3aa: CASTGPQTGTGNTIYF
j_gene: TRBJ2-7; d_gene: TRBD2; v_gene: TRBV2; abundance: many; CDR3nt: TGTGCCAGCAGCGGGACTAGCGGGAGAGCAGGGTCCTACGAGCAGTACTTC; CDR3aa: CASSGTSGRAGSYEQYF
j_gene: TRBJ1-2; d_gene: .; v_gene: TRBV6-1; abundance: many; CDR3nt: TGTGCCAGCAGTGGGACAGTAAACTATGGCTACACCTTC; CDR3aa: CASSGTVNYGYTF
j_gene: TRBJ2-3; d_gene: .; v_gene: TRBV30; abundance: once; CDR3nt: TGTGCCTGGAGGTTGGTTGCTACCGCCACAGATACGCAGTATTTT; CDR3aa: CAWRLVATATDTQYF
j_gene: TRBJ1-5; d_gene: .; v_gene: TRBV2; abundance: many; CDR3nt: TGTGCCAGCAGTGAAGCGACGGGTATTGGCAATCAGCCCCAGCATTTT; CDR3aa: CASSEATGIGNQPQHF
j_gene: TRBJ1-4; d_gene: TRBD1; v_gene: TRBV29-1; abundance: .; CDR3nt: TGCAGCGTTGTCGACAGGGGGCGTAATGAAAAACTGTTTTTT; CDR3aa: CSVVDRGRNEKLFF
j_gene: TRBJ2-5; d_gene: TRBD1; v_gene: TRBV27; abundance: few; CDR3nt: TGTGCCATCGGGACAGTTCAAGAGACCCAGTACTTC; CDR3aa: CAIGTVQETQYF
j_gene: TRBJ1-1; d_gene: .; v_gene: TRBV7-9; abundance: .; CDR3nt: TGTGCCAGCAGGAATCCACCGAACACTGAAGCTTTCTTT; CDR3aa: CASRNPPNTEAFF
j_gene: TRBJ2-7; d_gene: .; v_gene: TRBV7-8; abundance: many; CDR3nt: TGTGCCAGCAGCTTAAAAGGCAGGGAATACGAGCAGTACTTC; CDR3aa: CASSLKGREYEQYF
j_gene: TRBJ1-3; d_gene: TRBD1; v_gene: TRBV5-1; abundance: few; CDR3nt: TGCGCCAGCAGCTTAGGGGGCGCCGGGGACACCATATATTTT; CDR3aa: CASSLGGAGDTIYF
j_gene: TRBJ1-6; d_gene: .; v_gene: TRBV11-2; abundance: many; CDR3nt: TGTGCCAGCAGCCAGAGGGACCTCTCTTCACCCCTCCACTTT; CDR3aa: CASSQRDLSSPLHF
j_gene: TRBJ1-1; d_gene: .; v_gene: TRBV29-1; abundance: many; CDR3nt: TGCAGCGTGGCCAATCTGGGGTACACTGAAGCTTTCTTT; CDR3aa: CSVANLGYTEAFF
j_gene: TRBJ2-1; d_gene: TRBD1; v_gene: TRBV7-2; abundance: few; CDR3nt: TGTGCCAGCAGCTCCCCGGACAGGCTGGTCCAGTTCTTC; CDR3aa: CASSSPDRLVQFF
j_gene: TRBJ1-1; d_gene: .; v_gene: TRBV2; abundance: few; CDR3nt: TGTGCCAGCTTCAGGGAGAGGGGGAACACTGAAGCTTTCTTT; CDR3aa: CASFRERGNTEAFF
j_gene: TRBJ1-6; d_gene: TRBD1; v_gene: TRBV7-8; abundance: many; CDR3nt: TGTGCCAGCAGATCGGGACAGGGTCATAATTCACCCCTCCACTTT; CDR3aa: CASRSGQGHNSPLHF
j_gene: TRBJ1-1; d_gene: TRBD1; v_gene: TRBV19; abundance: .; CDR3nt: TGTGCCAGTAGTCCCCGCGCCGGGACAGGGGGCGCCGGGACTGAAGCTTTCTTT; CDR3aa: CASSPRAGTGGAGTEAFF
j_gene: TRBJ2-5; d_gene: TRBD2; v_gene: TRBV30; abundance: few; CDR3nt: TGTGCCTGCCATCCGGGACTAGCGGGAAGTGAGACCCAGTACTTC; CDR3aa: CACHPGLAGSETQYF
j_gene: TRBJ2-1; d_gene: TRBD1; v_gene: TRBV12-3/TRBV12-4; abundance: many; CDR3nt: TGTGCCAGCAGGGAGACAGGGGTAAAACTAAATGAGCAGTTCTTC; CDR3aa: CASRETGVKLNEQFF
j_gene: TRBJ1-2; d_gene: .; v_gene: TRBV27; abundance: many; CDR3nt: TGTGCCAGCAGCCCGACCCCATGGGCCGTGGGGGGCTACACCTTC; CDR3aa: CASSPTPWAVGGYTF
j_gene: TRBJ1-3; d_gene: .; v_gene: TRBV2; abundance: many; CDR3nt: TGTGCCAGCTACAGGGAATCCTCTGGAAACACCATATATTTT; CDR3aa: CASYRESSGNTIYF
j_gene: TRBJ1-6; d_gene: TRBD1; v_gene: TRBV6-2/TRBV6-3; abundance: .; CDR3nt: TGTGCCAGCAGCAATGGACAGGGTGCCGGCAATTCACCCCTCCACTTT; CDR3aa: CASSNGQGAGNSPLHF
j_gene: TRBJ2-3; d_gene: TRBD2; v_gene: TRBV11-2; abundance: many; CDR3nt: TGTGCCAGCAGCGCCCGGACTAGCGGGAGCACAGATACGCAGTATTTT; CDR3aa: CASSARTSGSTDTQYF
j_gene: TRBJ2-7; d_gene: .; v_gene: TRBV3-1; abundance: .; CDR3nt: TGTGCCAGCAGCCAGGCCGGGACGGGGGCCTACGAGCAGTACTTC; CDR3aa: CASSQAGTGAYEQYF
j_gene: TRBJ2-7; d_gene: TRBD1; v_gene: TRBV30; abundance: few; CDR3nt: TGTGCCTGGAGTTCTCCAGGGACAGGGTCTACCTACGAGCAGTACTTC; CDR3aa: CAWSSPGTGSTYEQYF
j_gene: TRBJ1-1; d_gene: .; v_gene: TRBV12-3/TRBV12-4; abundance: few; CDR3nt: TGTGCTACTAAGCGGGGAAACACTGAAGCTTTCTTT; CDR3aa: CATKRGNTEAFF
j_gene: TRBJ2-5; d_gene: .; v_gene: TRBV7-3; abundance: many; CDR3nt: TGTGCCAGCAGCCCCCAGACTCTCGGAGGCAGGGAGACCCAGTACTTC; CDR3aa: CASSPQTLGGRETQYF
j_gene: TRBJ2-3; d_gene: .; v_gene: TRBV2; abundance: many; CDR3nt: TGTGCCAGCAGGGGGGAGGTTTACACAGATACGCAGTATTTT; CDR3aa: CASRGEVYTDTQYF
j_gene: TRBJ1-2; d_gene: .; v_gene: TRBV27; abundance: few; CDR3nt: TGTGCCAGCAGCGACGCTAACTATGGCTACACCTTC; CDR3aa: CASSDANYGYTF
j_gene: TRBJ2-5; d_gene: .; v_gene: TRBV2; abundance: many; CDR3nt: TGTGCCAGCAGTGAACGGAGGGGGCGATCGGAGACCCAGTACTTC; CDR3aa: CASSERRGRSETQYF
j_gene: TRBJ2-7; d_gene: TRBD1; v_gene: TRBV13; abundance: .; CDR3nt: TGTGCCAGCAGCCCGGCGGACAGGGTGGACGAGCAGTACTTC; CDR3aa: CASSPADRVDEQYF
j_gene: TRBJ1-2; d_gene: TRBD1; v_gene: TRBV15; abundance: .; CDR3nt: TGTGCCACCAGCAGAGACTCCGGGACAGGGGATGGCTACACCTTC; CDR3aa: CATSRDSGTGDGYTF
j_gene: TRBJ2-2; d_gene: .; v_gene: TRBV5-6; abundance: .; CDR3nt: TGTGCCAGCAGCCACGACTTTTTTGGTACTGCAGGGCGGGAGCTGTTTTTT; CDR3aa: CASSHDFFGTAGRELFF
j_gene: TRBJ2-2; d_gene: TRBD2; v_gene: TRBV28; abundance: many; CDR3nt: TGTGCCAGCCGCCCGGGTAGCGGGGTAAACACCGGGGAGCTGTTTTTT; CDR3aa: CASRPGSGVNTGELFF
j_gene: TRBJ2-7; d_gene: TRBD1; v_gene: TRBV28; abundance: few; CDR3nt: TGTGCCAGCAGGCCACGCGGACAGGGACGGTACGAGCAGTACTTC; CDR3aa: CASRPRGQGRYEQYF
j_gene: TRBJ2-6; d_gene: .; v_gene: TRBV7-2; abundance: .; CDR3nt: TGTGCCAGCAGCTTGTGGCACTCTGGGGCCAACGTCCTGACTTTC; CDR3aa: CASSLWHSGANVLTF
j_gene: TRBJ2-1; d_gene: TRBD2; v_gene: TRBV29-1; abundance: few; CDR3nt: TGCAGCGTTGACAGCCTAGCGGACTACAATGAGCAGTTCTTC; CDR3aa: CSVDSLADYNEQFF
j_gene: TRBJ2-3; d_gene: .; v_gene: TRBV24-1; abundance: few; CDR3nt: TGTGCCACCAGTGATTCACCGGGACTGAAACAGTATTTT; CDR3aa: CATSDSPGLKQYF
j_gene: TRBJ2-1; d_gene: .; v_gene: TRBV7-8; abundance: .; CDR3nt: TGCGCCAGCAGCCAAACGACGAACTCCTACAATGAGCAGTTCTTC; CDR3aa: CASSQTTNSYNEQFF
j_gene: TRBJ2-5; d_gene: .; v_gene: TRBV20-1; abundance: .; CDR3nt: TGCAGTGCTAGGGCGACGGAGCAAGAGACCCAGTACTTC; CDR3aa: CSARATEQETQYF
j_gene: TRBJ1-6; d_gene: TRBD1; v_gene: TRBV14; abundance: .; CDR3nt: TGTGCCAGCAGCCCTTGGGACAGGGCTTCACCCCTCCACTTT; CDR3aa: CASSPWDRASPLHF
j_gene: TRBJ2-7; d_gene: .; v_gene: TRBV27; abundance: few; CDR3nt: TGTGCCAGCAGACAGGACTACTCCTCCTACGAGCAGTACTTC; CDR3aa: CASRQDYSSYEQYF
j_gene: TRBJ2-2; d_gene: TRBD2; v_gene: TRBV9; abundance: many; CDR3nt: TGTGCCAGCAGCGGTACTAGCGGGAGATTCTCGAACACCGGGGAGCTGTTTTTT; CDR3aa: CASSGTSGRFSNTGELFF
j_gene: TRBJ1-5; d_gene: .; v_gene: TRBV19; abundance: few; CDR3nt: TGTGCCAGTAGTTGGTCTGATCGGGGATATAGCAATCAGCCCCAGCATTTT; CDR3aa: CASSWSDRGYSNQPQHF
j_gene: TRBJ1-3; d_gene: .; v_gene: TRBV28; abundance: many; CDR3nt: TGTGCCAGCACCCTGGACGGGACCTCTGGAAACACCATATATTTT; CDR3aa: CASTLDGTSGNTIYF
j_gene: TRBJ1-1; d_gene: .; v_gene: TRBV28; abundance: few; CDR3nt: TGTGCCGGCCGCCGCGGGGGGAACACTGAAGCTTTCTTT; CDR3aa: CAGRRGGNTEAFF
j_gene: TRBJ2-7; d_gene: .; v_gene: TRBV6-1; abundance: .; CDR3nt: TGTGCCAGCAGTGGACAGAACGAGCAGTACTTC; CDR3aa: CASSGQNEQYF
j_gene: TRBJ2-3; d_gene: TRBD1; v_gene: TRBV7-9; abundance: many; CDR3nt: TGTGCCAGCAGCAAGGACAGGGGAGATACGCAGTATTTT; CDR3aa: CASSKDRGDTQYF
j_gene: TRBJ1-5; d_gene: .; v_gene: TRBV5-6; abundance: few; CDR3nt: TGTGCCAGCAGCGCAAACAGGGTCCTGGGTCAGCCCCAGCATTTT; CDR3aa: CASSANRVLGQPQHF
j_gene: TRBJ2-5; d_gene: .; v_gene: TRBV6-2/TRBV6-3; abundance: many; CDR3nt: TGTGCCAGCATCGACGGGTCAGGCCAAGAGACCCAGTACTTC; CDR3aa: CASIDGSGQETQYF
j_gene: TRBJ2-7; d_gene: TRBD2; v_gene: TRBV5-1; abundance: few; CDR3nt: TGCGCCAGCAGCCCACGACTAGCGGGCCAGGCCGAGCAGTACTTC; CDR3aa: CASSPRLAGQAEQYF
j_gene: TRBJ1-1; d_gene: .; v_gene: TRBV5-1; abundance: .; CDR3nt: TGCGCCAGCAGCTTTCAGCCGTCGAACACTGAAGCTTTCTTT; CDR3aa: CASSFQPSNTEAFF
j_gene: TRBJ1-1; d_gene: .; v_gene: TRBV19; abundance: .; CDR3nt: TGTGCCAGTAGTCAAGTATACCCCACCTTGGGGGGTACACTGAACACTGAAGCTTTCTTT; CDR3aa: CASSQVYPTLGGTLNTEAFF
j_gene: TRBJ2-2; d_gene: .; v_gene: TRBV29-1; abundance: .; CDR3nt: TGCAGCGTGGTTGGGGGGTTCGCGAACACCGGGGAGCTGTTTTTT; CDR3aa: CSVVGGFANTGELFF
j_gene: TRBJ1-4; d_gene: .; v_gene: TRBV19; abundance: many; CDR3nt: TGTGCCAGTACCGAGACAGCGACGACAACTAATGAAAAACTGTTTTTT; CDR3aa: CASTETATTTNEKLFF
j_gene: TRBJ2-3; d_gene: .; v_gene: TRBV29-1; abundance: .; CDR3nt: TGCAGCGTTGGGGGAGCAGCATTTGATACGCAGTATTTT; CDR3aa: CSVGGAAFDTQYF